Shown below are 19 T cell receptor beta chains from a single sample sequenced in a study of follicular helper T cells after annual influenza vaccination. The time point was: 2015-2016 season, 7 days after influenza vaccination. Repertoires were generated with immunoSEQ multiplex PCR, while TCRdb's copy carries only in-frame clones and drops some. The sample contains approximately 9,800 clones, less than 85% of which appear only once. The source was CXCR5- memory CD4+ T cells sorted from blood, collected 7 days after influenza vaccination. Receptors originate from an adult who received the influenza vaccine.

This chain links TRBV18 with TRBJ2-1; 13 bases match TRBD2. The CDR3 length is 17 residues. Germline trimming cut 3 bases from V and 4 bases from J; bases unmatched to any gene: 6. Germline CDR1 and CDR2: KGHSH and LQKENI. In nucleotides, the CDR3 is TGTGCCAGCTCACCGGCGACTAGCGGGGGGCAGTACAATGAGCAGTTCTTC. Encoded protein: CASSPATSGGQYNEQFF. The entire variable domain, with the rest obtained from reference TRBV18 and TRBJ2-1, is as follows: NAGVMQNPRHLVRRRGQEARLRCSPMKGHSHVYWYRQLPEEGLKFMVYLQKENIIDESGMPKERFSAEFPKEGPSILRIQQVVRGDSAAYFCASSPATSGGQYNEQFFGPGTRLTVL.

The V call is TRBV28, the J call TRBJ2-7; D might be TRBD2 (5 bases). In germline, CDR1 is MDHEN, CDR2 SYDVKM. CDR3 size: 12 residues. V was clipped by 7 bases and J by 6 bases, with 13 bases between them. The CDR3 DNA is TGTGCCAGCAACCGGAGGCTTGGCGAGCAGTACTTC. This codes for CASNRRLGEQYF. The complete variable domain, with remaining parts taken from reference TRBV28 and TRBJ2-7, reads DVKVTQSSRYLVKRTGEKVFLECVQDMDHENMFWYRQDPGLGLRLIYFSYDVKMKEKGDIPEGYSVSREKKERFSLILESASTNQTSMYLCASNRRLGEQYFGPGTRLTVT.

The chain couples TRBV6-6 to TRBJ2-1; weak D call: TRBD2 (5 bases). CDR1 and CDR2 (germline): MNHNY, SVGAGI (reference sequence). The CDR3 runs 13 residues. V was trimmed by 2 bases and J by 5 bases, leaving 7 bases between them. The CDR3 here is CASSYERHNEQFF. The CDR3 DNA reads as TGTGCCAGCAGTTACGAGCGGCACAATGAGCAGTTCTTC.

The genes are TRBV19 and TRBJ1-2; 9 bases are a match to TRBD1. CDR1 and CDR2 (germline): LNHDA, SQIVND (reference sequence). V lost 3 bases to trimming and J lost 2 bases; unmatched junction nucleotides: 4. The CDR3 sequence is 15 residues long. CDR3 residues: CASSIRDRVNYGYTF. The CDR3 region has the DNA TGTGCCAGTAGTATCCGGGACAGGGTGAACTATGGCTACACCTTC.

The V and J genes are TRBV4-1 and TRBJ1-1, with D possibly TRBD1 on 5 matching bases. Germline V CDR1 and CDR2: MGHRA, YSYEKL. This CDR3 contains 14 residues. V was shortened by 2 bases and J by 5 bases, with 12 bases between the two germline ends. The CDR3 nucleotides read TGCGCCAGCAGCCAATGGTTCAGGGATACTGAAGCTTTCTTT. The encoded protein is CASSQWFRDTEAFF.

The rearrangement joins TRBV7-9 to TRBJ2-3, with 7 positions matching TRBD2. The junction had 4 bases not matched to a gene; V was cut back by 3 bases and J by 1 base. The CDR3 has 15 amino acids. CDR1 is SEHNR, CDR2 FQNEAQ, per germline (reference sequence). The CDR3 bases are TGTGCCAGCAGCTTGGGAACTAGCGGCACAGATACGCAGTATTTT. It specifies CASSLGTSGTDTQYF. The full variable domain, with the rest looked up from reference TRBV7-9 and TRBJ2-3, is DTGVSQNPRHKITKRGQNVTFRCDPISEHNRLYWYRQTLGQGPEFLTYFQNEAQLEKSRLLSDRFSAERPKGSFSTLEIQRTEQGDSAMYLCASSLGTSGTDTQYFGPGTRLTVL.

The chain has TRBV6-6 and TRBJ2-3; D call uncertain. Trimming pared 8 bases from V and 5 bases from J, leaving 17 bases between. Germline assignment: CDR1 MNHNY and CDR2 SVGAGI (reference sequence). The CDR3 extends over 14 amino acids. The CDR3 here is CASCGKGIIDTQYF. CDR3 nucleotide sequence: TGTGCCAGCTGTGGAAAAGGGATTATAGATACGCAGTATTTT.

J is TRBJ1-5 and V is TRBV6-6; 7 bases map to TRBD1. Germline assignment: CDR1 MNHNY and CDR2 SVGAGI (reference sequence). Trimming cost V 5 bases and J 3 bases; bases outside gene matches: 7. This CDR3 is built from 15 residues. The CDR3 region is CASSPAGTDNQPQHF. Here the CDR3 DNA reads TGTGCCAGCAGTCCCGCCGGGACAGACAATCAGCCCCAGCATTTT.

This clone was seen a handful of times. The V and J genes are TRBV10-1 and TRBJ1-6; D remains ambiguous. CDR1 is WNHNN and CDR2 is SYGVQD in the germline V gene (reference sequence). V dropped 5 bases and J dropped 7 bases, with 9 bases sitting between them. This CDR3 has 13 amino acids. CDR3 sequence (DNA): TGCGCCAGCAGTCCAGATCGGAATTCACCCCTCCACTTT. This sequence encodes CASSPDRNSPLHF.

This clone was recorded only once. The chain uses TRBV7-3 and TRBJ2-5, with D tentatively TRBD2 (5 bases). V lost 5 bases and J lost 3, with 13 bases in between. The CDR3 sequence is 14 residues long. Germline V gene data show CDR1 as SGHTA and CDR2 as FQGTGA. In DNA, the CDR3 is TGTGCCAGCAGCCCGTACGGGATGGAAGAGACCCAGTACTTC. It is translated as CASSPYGMEETQYF. Looking up the rest from reference TRBV7-3 and TRBJ2-5 gives the full variable domain: GAGVSQTPSNKVTEKGKYVELRCDPISGHTALYWYRQSLGQGPEFLIYFQGTGAADDSGLPNDRFFAVRPEGSVSTLKIQRTERGDSAVYLCASSPYGMEETQYFGPGTRLLVL.

The chain couples TRBV5-1 to TRBJ1-2, with a possible D match to TRBD1 (5 bases). CDR1 is SGHRS and CDR2 is YFSETQ in the germline V gene. The V end was cut by 4 bases, the J end by 3 bases, with 16 bases between. This CDR3 comprises 15 residues. CDR3 nucleotides: TGCGCCAGCAGCGGACGGGTCGGGGGAGACTATGGCTACACCTTC. Translated, it gives CASSGRVGGDYGYTF.

The chain carries TRBV30 and TRBJ2-2; possibly TRBD1 or TRBD2 for D (5 bases each). Trimming removed 4 bases from V and 3 bases from J, with 18 bases in between. Germline V lookup: CDR1 GTSNPN, CDR2 SVGIG (reference sequence). The CDR3 has 16 residues. CDR3 protein: CAWNRIRDGDTGELFF. For the CDR3, the DNA is TGTGCCTGGAACAGAATCCGGGACGGCGACACCGGGGAGCTGTTTTTT.

The chain has TRBV2 and TRBJ1-6, with 7 bases fitting TRBD1. Trimming removed 6 bases from V and 7 bases from J; junction bases left unmatched: 12. The CDR3 has 16 residues. The germline V gene encodes CDR1 SNHLY and CDR2 FYNNEI. The CDR3 protein is CASRKPGQTTNSPLHF. The CDR3 DNA sequence: TGTGCCAGCAGGAAACCGGGACAGACTACCAATTCACCCCTCCACTTT.

Only a few counts were recorded for this clone. This chain uses TRBV9 with TRBJ2-1, with 9 bases lining up with TRBD2. Germline V gene sequence: CDR1 SGDLS, CDR2 YYNGEE. The CDR3 extends over 15 amino acids. The ends lost 3 bases at V and 3 bases at J; junction bases unmatched: 4. The CDR3 reads CASSASGGYYNEQFF. In nucleotides, the CDR3 is TGTGCCAGCAGCGCAAGCGGGGGGTACTACAATGAGCAGTTCTTC. The full variable domain, rest sourced from reference TRBV9 and TRBJ2-1, is DSGVTQTPKHLITATGQRVTLRCSPRSGDLSVYWYQQSLDQGLQFLIQYYNGEERAKGNILERFSAQQFPDLHSELNLSSLELGDSALYFCASSASGGYYNEQFFGPGTRLTVL.

The V call is TRBV5-5, the J call TRBJ1-5, with 7 bases aligning to TRBD1. Looked up from germline, CDR1 is SGHKS and CDR2 is YYEKEE (reference sequence). CDR3 length: 14 residues. Losses at the gene ends were 0 bases for V and 6 bases for J; bases not matched to a gene: 3. The CDR3 bases are TGTGCCAGCAGCTTGGAAGGGGGCAGTCAGCCCCAGCATTTT. Protein sequence: CASSLEGGSQPQHF.

The V and J genes are TRBV6-5 and TRBJ1-2; TRBD1 matches at 9 bases. J gave up 8 bases and V 6 bases, and 7 bases lay outside the gene matches. The CDR3 has 13 amino acids. Germline CDR1 is MNHEY and CDR2 is SVGAGI. The CDR3 sequence is CASSRDRAGGYTF. The DNA for the CDR3 is TGTGCCAGCAGCAGGGACAGGGCAGGAGGCTACACCTTC.

In DNA, the CDR3 is TGTGCCAGTAGGGATTCCTGGGCTAAGTCCTATAATTCACCCCTCCACTTT. Translation: CASRDSWAKSYNSPLHF. The chain employs TRBV19 and TRBJ1-6; D is unclear. The V gene lost 6 bases and the J gene lost 1 base, with 16 bases spanning the gap. This CDR3 spans 17 amino acids. Germline CDR1 and CDR2: LNHDA and SQIVND (reference sequence).

The rearrangement links TRBV11-2 to TRBJ1-1, with D hard to call. The CDR3 covers 15 residues. In germline, CDR1 is SGHAT, CDR2 FQNNGV. V was pared by 1 base and J by 2 bases, with 11 bases between. In nucleotides, the CDR3 is TGTGCCAGCAGCTTAGCTAGTGGCACTAACACTGAAGCTTTCTTT. It codes for CASSLASGTNTEAFF.

The rearrangement joins TRBV7-9 to TRBJ1-6; the D gene is possibly TRBD1 (5 bases). Germline lookup yields CDR1 SEHNR and CDR2 FQNEAQ (reference sequence). The CDR3 has 15 residues. V lost 7 bases to trimming and J lost 0 bases, with 10 bases between them. CDR3 sequence reads: CASTTGGSYNSPLHF. The DNA of the CDR3 is TGTGCCAGCACCACAGGAGGCTCCTATAATTCACCCCTCCACTTT.